The 4 T cell receptor beta chains below were found in one sample sequenced in a study of T cell clonality in common variable immunodeficiency (dated by TCRdb to the mid-2010s). The paper's findings and limits, for the study overall: CVID TCRbeta sequences were reported to have fewer deletions and N-nucleotide insertions and to lack highly modified clones with 13 or more V deletions.

The library came from the immunoSEQ multiplex PCR assay. TCRdb limited this immuneACCESS table to in-frame rearrangements with V and J called. A share of clones is missing; checked studies link under half to unresolved V genes, and the rest is unexplained. The table puts 15,000 to 20,000 clones in this sample, none counted just once. The ten largest make up over 6.5% of the sample. Antigens of these TCRs are unknown. The sample comprised peripheral blood mononuclear cells. These receptors were taken from a human donor with common variable immunodeficiency.

This clone has at least ten counts. At one end the junction does not follow the germline gene, possibly because of a read error. With the read ending 3 residues before the CDR3 end, the germline J gene is used to fill in that end. This rearrangement joins TRBV4-2 to TRBJ2-7, with D unresolved. Looked up from germline, CDR1 is LGHNA and CDR2 is YNFKEQ. This CDR3 is 14 amino acids long. The sequenced CDR3 bases are TGCGCCAGCAGCCAAGGTTCGTCAGACTACGAG. It is translated as CASSQGSSDYE. From start to end, the CDR3 is CASSQGSSDYEQYF.

This clone was found a few times. Read sequence stops 3 residues before the CDR3 end, and the germline J gene provides the missing end. The chain carries TRBV11-2 and TRBJ2-7; no definite D call. The CDR3 consists of 11 residues. In germline, CDR1 is SGHAT, CDR2 FQNNGV. V dropped 4 bases and J dropped 3 bases, with 4 bases sitting between them. The sequenced CDR3 bases are TGTGCCAGCAGCTCCAACTACGAG. Translated: CASSSNYE. The CDR3 as a whole reads CASSSNYEQYF.

This clone was counted ten times or more. The CDR3 end lies 3 residues beyond the end of the read and is filled in from the germline J gene. The chain employs TRBV5-1 and TRBJ2-2; D is unclear. The CDR3 totals 15 residues. The V end was cut by 0 bases, the J end by 4 bases, with 10 bases between. CDR1 is SGHRS and CDR2 is YFSETQ in the germline V gene. This chain's CDR3 is CASSLVFQSTGELFF. The DNA read from the CDR3 is TGCGCCAGCAGCTTGGTCTTCCAGAGCACCGGGGAG.

In its sample, this clone was seen many times. The missing CDR3 end, 3 residues past where the read stops, is filled in from the germline J gene. This chain joins TRBV19 and TRBJ1-1, with TRBD1 matching 7 bases. There are 15 residues in the CDR3. Unmatched junction bases numbered 10, after V lost 7 bases and J lost 2 bases. Germline assignment: CDR1 LNHDA and CDR2 SQIVND (reference sequence). The CDR3 sequence is CASNHWDRDNTEAFF. Partial CDR3 DNA: TGTGCCAGTAATCATTGGGACAGAGACAACACTGAA.